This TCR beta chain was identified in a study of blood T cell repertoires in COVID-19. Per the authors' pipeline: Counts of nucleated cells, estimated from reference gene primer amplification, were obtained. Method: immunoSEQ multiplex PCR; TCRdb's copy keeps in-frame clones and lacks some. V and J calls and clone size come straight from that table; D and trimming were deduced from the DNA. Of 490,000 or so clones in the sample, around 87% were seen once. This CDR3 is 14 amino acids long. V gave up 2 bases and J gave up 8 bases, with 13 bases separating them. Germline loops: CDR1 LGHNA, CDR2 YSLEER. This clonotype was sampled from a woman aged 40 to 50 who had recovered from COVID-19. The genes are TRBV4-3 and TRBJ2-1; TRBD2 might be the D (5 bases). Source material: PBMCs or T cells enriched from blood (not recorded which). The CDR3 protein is CASSQQLAGYEQFF. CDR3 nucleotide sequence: TGCGCCAGCAGCCAACAGCTAGCTGGGTATGAGCAGTTCTTC.